This section outlines one TCR beta chain sequence together with its context. Clones were read by immunoSEQ multiplex PCR, and TCRdb kept only the in-frame ones, dropping some. In the table there are around 330,000 clones, more than 90% of which are singletons. The data are from a study of blood T cell repertoires in COVID-19. The V end was cut by 4 bases, the J end by 6 bases, with 17 bases between. CDR1 SGHDT and CDR2 YYEEEE come from the germline V gene. The CDR3 runs 14 residues. Participants' reported clinical history set cohort assignment. This TCR was sampled from a man aged 55-75 years who had recovered from COVID-19. The V gene is TRBV5-6, the J gene TRBJ2-7; D not resolved. Sequencing was performed on PBMCs or T cells enriched from blood (not recorded which). The CDR3: CASSLAGGLGEQYF. The CDR3 region has the DNA TGTGCCAGCAGCCTTGCAGGTGGCCTGGGCGAGCAGTACTTC. Together with reference TRBV5-6 and TRBJ2-7, the CDR3 gives the full variable domain: DAGVTQSPTHLIKTRGQQVTLRCSPKSGHDTVSWYQQALGQGPQFIFQYYEEEERQRGNFPDRFSGHQFPNYSSELNVNALLLGDSALYLCASSLAGGLGEQYFGPGTRLTVT.